This passage covers 19 T cell receptor beta chains from one sample sequenced in a study of human T cells and chemical hapten exposure. TCRdb passed the RACE reads through MiXCR, listing each CDR3 protein once. Here the sample spans about 58,000 distinct CDR3 sequences, around 12% being singletons. Specified time point: patch test 3, about 24 weeks after DPC sensitization. Described treatment: therapeutic diphenylcyclopropenone sensitization with weekly scalp DPC. This specimen was whole blood, taken in connection with sensitization to the hapten diphenylcyclopropenone (DPC). All receptors come from a man under 40 with alopecia areata. Some clones in this sample may be carry-over from other donors' samples.

This clonotype appeared many times. The chain is built from TRBV6-6 and TRBJ1-1; 9 positions agree with TRBD1. With V trimmed by 6 bases and J by 1 base, 3 bases remained unmatched. The V gene's germline CDR1 is MNHNY and CDR2 SVGAGI (reference sequence). CDR3 length: 14 amino acids. The CDR3 loop reads CASSPDRGNTEAFF. In DNA, the CDR3 is TGTGCCAGCAGCCCGGACAGGGGGAACACTGAAGCTTTCTTT.

In this sample, this clonotype turned up many times. CDR3 region: CASSFHGGDRFGNSPLHF. CDR3 nucleotide sequence: TGTGCCAGCAGCTTCCACGGAGGGGACCGTTTTGGGAATTCACCCCTCCACTTT. The chain carries TRBV12-3 or TRBV12-4 and TRBJ1-6; D possibly corresponds to TRBD1 (5 bases). Trimming left V 6 bases short and J 7 bases short, with 25 bases between. The CDR3 covers 18 residues.

This clonotype has just a few counts. This chain links TRBV27 with TRBJ1-6; D is uncertain. CDR3 length: 17 residues. Per the germline V gene, CDR1 is MNHEY and CDR2 is SMNVEV (reference sequence). Deletions cut 6 bases from V and 7 bases from J, with 22 bases between. CDR3 protein: CASRRREATMRNSPLHF. CDR3 DNA: TGTGCCAGCAGGAGGCGCGAGGCCACTATGAGGAATTCACCCCTCCACTTT.

V gene TRBV7-2 combines with J gene TRBJ1-3; no clear D. Trimming took off 1 base at V and 2 bases at J, with 15 bases between the two ends. In germline, CDR1 is SGHTA, CDR2 FQGNSA. The CDR3 covers 17 residues. CDR3 sequence: CASSLVWESTTGNTIYF. For the CDR3, the DNA is TGTGCCAGCAGCTTAGTCTGGGAAAGTACAACTGGAAACACCATATATTTT.

This clonotype was seen at least ten times. The chain has TRBV20-1 and TRBJ2-7, with D perhaps given as TRBD1 or TRBD2 (5 bases each). Germline V lookup: CDR1 DFQATT, CDR2 SNEGSKA (reference sequence). Trimming pared 3 bases from V and 12 bases from J, leaving 21 bases between. The CDR3 extends over 13 amino acids. The CDR3 DNA is TGCAGTGCTAGTGTGGCAGGGACCACGATGGGGTACTTC. It specifies CSASVAGTTMGYF.

This clonotype appeared a few times. This chain links TRBV14 with TRBJ1-1, with D hard to call. V was trimmed by 0 bases and J by 1 base, leaving 3 bases between them. This CDR3 comprises 13 residues. Germline values: CDR1 SGHDN, CDR2 FVKESK. CDR3 residues: CASSQDWNTEAFF. In DNA form, the CDR3 reads TGTGCCAGCAGCCAAGATTGGAACACTGAAGCTTTCTTT.

The J gene is TRBJ1-1, the V gene TRBV4-1; D call uncertain. V was trimmed by 1 base and J by 5 bases, leaving 5 bases between them. This CDR3 contains 12 residues. CDR1 is MGHRA, CDR2 YSYEKL, per germline. This chain's CDR3 is CASSQGRTEAFF. DNA of the CDR3: TGCGCCAGCAGCCAAGGACGGACTGAAGCTTTCTTT.

Here the CDR3 reads CASSSRTGQHF. DNA for the CDR3: TGTGCCAGCAGTTCACGGACAGGACAGCATTTT. V is TRBV28 and J is TRBJ1-5; 7 bases match TRBD1. Losses at the gene ends were 4 bases for V and 13 bases for J; bases not matched to a gene: 4. This CDR3 contains 11 residues. Germline CDR1 is MDHEN and CDR2 is SYDVKM.

The sample holds many counts of this clonotype. The chain combines TRBV28 with TRBJ2-5; D is undetermined. The germline V and J ends were trimmed by 4 bases and 2 bases, with 8 bases remaining between them. The length of the CDR3 is 13 residues. Per the germline V gene, CDR1 is MDHEN and CDR2 is SYDVKM. Here the CDR3 reads CASSSGQQETQYF. The DNA of the CDR3 is TGTGCCAGCAGTTCCGGTCAGCAAGAGACCCAGTACTTC. Based on the CDR3 plus reference TRBV28 and TRBJ2-5, the full variable domain is DVKVTQSSRYLVKRTGEKVFLECVQDMDHENMFWYRQDPGLGLRLIYFSYDVKMKEKGDIPEGYSVSREKKERFSLILESASTNQTSMYLCASSSGQQETQYFGPGTRLLVL.

This clonotype showed up many times. CDR3 in DNA: TGTGCCATCAGCGGATCCGGGGATGAGCAGTTCTTC. Its translation: CAISGSGDEQFF. The V gene is TRBV10-3, the J gene TRBJ2-1; the D gene is possibly TRBD2 (5 bases). CDR1 and CDR2 from the germline V gene are ENHRY and SYGVKD. The CDR3 length is 12 residues. Trimming cost V 6 bases and J 8 bases, with 11 bases left between them.

This clonotype was detected many times. The chain carries TRBV5-1 and TRBJ2-7; TRBD1 matches 9 bases. CDR3 length equals 14 residues. V lost 6 bases to trimming and J lost 4 bases; unmatched junction nucleotides: 8. CDR1 is SGHRS, CDR2 YFSETQ, per germline. The CDR3 sequence is CASTPGQGGYEQYF. The CDR3 DNA follows: TGCGCCAGCACGCCGGGACAGGGCGGTTACGAGCAGTACTTC. Drawing the rest from reference TRBV5-1 and TRBJ2-7, the complete variable domain is KAGVTQTPRYLIKTRGQQVTLSCSPISGHRSVSWYQQTPGQGLQFLFEYFSETQRNKGNFPGRFSGRQFSNSRSEMNVSTLELGDSALYLCASTPGQGGYEQYFGPGTRLTVT.

In its sample, this clonotype was seen many times. This sequence joins TRBV5-5 and TRBJ1-1; D is uncertain. The CDR3 contains 13 residues. V lost 0 bases and J 1 base, leaving 4 bases between the germline ends. Germline CDR1 reads SGHKS; CDR2 reads YYEKEE (reference sequence). Written as DNA, the CDR3 is TGTGCCAGCAGCTTGGGGGCGAACACTGAAGCTTTCTTT. This translates into CASSLGANTEAFF.

There are many counts of this clonotype. The chain is built from TRBV7-9 and TRBJ2-3; D might be TRBD1 or TRBD2, each matching 6 bases. This CDR3 has 14 amino acids. CDR1 SEHNR and CDR2 FQNEAQ come from the germline V gene (reference sequence). V was clipped by 5 bases and J by 6 bases, with 15 bases between them. The chain's CDR3 is CASSLGGRFDTQYF. The CDR3 DNA is TGTGCCAGCAGCCTAGGGGGGCGCTTCGATACGCAGTATTTT.

A few counts support this clonotype. This rearrangement joins TRBV9 to TRBJ2-3, with 10 nucleotides matching TRBD1. The V segment lost 0 bases and the J segment 4 bases; nucleotides outside the gene matches: 5. The CDR3 length is 16 residues. CDR1 and CDR2 from the germline V gene are SGDLS and YYNGEE. The CDR3 sequence: CASSVVGGTGADTQYF. CDR3 sequence (DNA): TGTGCCAGCAGCGTAGTAGGGGGGACAGGGGCAGATACGCAGTATTTT. The variable domain in full, with the rest retrieved from reference TRBV9 and TRBJ2-3, is DSGVTQTPKHLITATGQRVTLRCSPRSGDLSVYWYQQSLDQGLQFLIQYYNGEERAKGNILERFSAQQFPDLHSELNLSSLELGDSALYFCASSVVGGTGADTQYFGPGTRLTVL.

In this sample, this clonotype turned up many times. The J gene is TRBJ1-1, the V gene TRBV7-8, with TRBD1 matching over 9 bases. The germline gives CDR1 SGHVS, CDR2 FQNEAQ. This CDR3 comprises 14 residues. With V trimmed by 5 bases and J by 4 bases, 5 bases remained unmatched. This CDR3 reads CASSPQTGGTEAFF. The CDR3, as DNA: TGTGCCAGCAGCCCCCAGACAGGGGGCACTGAAGCTTTCTTT.

The chain joins TRBV29-1 to TRBJ2-3, with D unresolved. Germline CDR1 is SQVTM and CDR2 is ANQGSEA. The V end lost 5 bases, the J end lost 2 bases, and 14 bases lay between the germline ends. CDR3 size: 14 residues. The CDR3 reads CSVQLPSFTDTQYF. As DNA, the CDR3 is TGCAGCGTTCAGTTACCGTCTTTCACAGATACGCAGTATTTT.

This clonotype was found a few times. The V call is TRBV4-1, the J call TRBJ2-1, with a weak D call TRBD2 (6 bases). Trimming shortened V by 1 base and J by 0 bases, and 16 bases separated the two germline ends. Germline CDR1 MGHRA, CDR2 YSYEKL. The CDR3 length is 18 residues. The CDR3 loop is CASSQGVAAGSSYNEQFF. The CDR3 DNA is TGCGCCAGCAGCCAAGGGGTCGCGGCGGGGAGCTCCTACAATGAGCAGTTCTTC.

This clonotype was counted only a few times. V is TRBV6-4 and J is TRBJ2-1, with 9 bases identical to TRBD2. V shed 3 bases, J shed 0 bases, and the junction held 0 bases outside the gene matches. Germline V gene lookup returns CDR1 MRHNA and CDR2 SNTAGT. The CDR3 runs 15 residues. CDR3: CASSERGGSYNEQFF. The CDR3 DNA reads as TGTGCCAGCAGTGAGCGGGGGGGCTCCTACAATGAGCAGTTCTTC.

This clonotype showed up many times. The V and J genes are TRBV12-3 or TRBV12-4 and TRBJ2-1, with D hard to call. The CDR3 sequence is 13 residues long. The ends were cut back, 3 bases at V and 7 bases at J, with 10 bases in the middle. CDR3 protein: CASSLVTVNEQFF. As DNA, the CDR3 is TGTGCCAGCAGTTTGGTCACCGTGAATGAGCAGTTCTTC.